What follows are 14 T cell receptor beta chains derived from one specimen sequenced in a study of CD4 T cells in relation to SARS-CoV-2 and coronaviruses. The unexposed donors gave CD4+ T cells in about 2010-2019, prior to COVID-19. Profiled with immunoSEQ multiplex PCR; TCRdb holds only in-frame clones, not every one. Seen here are 60,000 to 75,000 clones, approximately 95% observed once, and the top ten hold under 0.25%. What was sequenced was naive CD4+ T cells from PBMCs. This sample's subset: naive CD4+ T cells isolated by negative enrichment. The receptors stem from a human donor in good health.

The chain combines TRBV28 with TRBJ1-5; D gene unclear. In germline, CDR1 is MDHEN, CDR2 SYDVKM. V was cut by 7 bases and J by 6 bases, with 10 bases left in between. The CDR3 is 12 amino acids. The CDR3 spells CASKVGFQPQHF. The CDR3 DNA follows: TGTGCCAGCAAGGTGGGGTTTCAGCCCCAGCATTTT.

The chain uses TRBV7-2 and TRBJ1-4, with D unresolved. V was clipped by 5 bases and J by 3 bases, with 13 bases between them. The CDR3 contains 15 residues. CDR1 is SGHTA and CDR2 is FQGNSA in the germline V gene. The CDR3 here is CASSTFRSSNEKLFF. CDR3 in DNA: TGTGCCAGCAGCACGTTCAGGAGTTCTAATGAAAAACTGTTTTTT.

The chain carries TRBV5-1 and TRBJ2-6; D gene ambiguous. The CDR3 runs 17 residues. The ends were cut back, 2 bases at V and 6 bases at J, with 18 bases in the middle. CDR1 is SGHRS and CDR2 is YFSETQ in the germline V gene. CDR3 sequence (DNA): TGCGCCAGCAGCTTAACTTATCTCCGGTCTTTGGCCAACGTCCTGACTTTC. Translated, it gives CASSLTYLRSLANVLTF. Full variable domain (missing parts from reference TRBV5-1 and TRBJ2-6): KAGVTQTPRYLIKTRGQQVTLSCSPISGHRSVSWYQQTPGQGLQFLFEYFSETQRNKGNFPGRFSGRQFSNSRSEMNVSTLELGDSALYLCASSLTYLRSLANVLTFGAGSRLTVL.

DNA of the CDR3: TGTGCCAGCAGTTACTCACAGGGGCCAGATACGCAGTATTTT. It translates to CASSYSQGPDTQYF. V and J are TRBV6-5 and TRBJ2-3; 7 bases are a match to TRBD1. In germline, CDR1 is MNHEY, CDR2 SVGAGI. There are 14 residues in the CDR3. The V segment lost 0 bases and the J segment 4 bases; nucleotides outside the gene matches: 1.

This clone was recorded once. The J gene is TRBJ1-2, the V gene TRBV5-1; 7 bases are a match to TRBD1. The V gene end was trimmed by 0 bases and the J gene end by 0 bases; junction bases not matched to a gene: 2. There are 15 residues in the CDR3. Germline V gene sequence: CDR1 SGHRS, CDR2 YFSETQ. CDR3 residues: CASSLGDSPNYGYTF. The DNA for the CDR3 is TGCGCCAGCAGCTTGGGGGACAGCCCTAACTATGGCTACACCTTC.

The CDR3 DNA reads TGTGCCAGCAGCCAAGAGGCTACGTTTCCTGAAGCTTTCTTT. Translation: CASSQEATFPEAFF. V and J are TRBV3-1 (or the pseudogene TRBV3-2) and TRBJ1-1; D is unclear. The CDR3 covers 14 residues. Trimming left V 0 bases short and J 6 bases short, with 11 bases between. In germline, CDR1 is LGHDT, CDR2 YNNKEL (reference sequence).

This clone showed up just a few times. The J gene is TRBJ2-2, the V gene TRBV7-3; D not certain. Deletions cut 5 bases from V and 3 bases from J, with 10 bases between. This CDR3 is 14 amino acids long. CDR1 SGHTA and CDR2 FQGTGA come from the germline V gene. CDR3 protein: CASSDGLYTGELFF. The DNA of the CDR3 is TGTGCCAGCAGCGATGGGCTATACACCGGGGAGCTGTTTTTT. Based on the CDR3 plus reference TRBV7-3 and TRBJ2-2, the full variable domain is GAGVSQTPSNKVTEKGKYVELRCDPISGHTALYWYRQSLGQGPEFLIYFQGTGAADDSGLPNDRFFAVRPEGSVSTLKIQRTERGDSAVYLCASSDGLYTGELFFGEGSRLTVL.

The chain joins TRBV12-3 or TRBV12-4 to TRBJ2-3; D possibly matches TRBD1 or TRBD2 (5 bases each). V shed 4 bases and J shed 6 bases, with 11 bases lying between them. The CDR3 runs to 13 residues. CDR3 sequence (DNA): TGTGCCAGCAGTTGGGACGGTGGGGATACGCAGTATTTT. This sequence encodes CASSWDGGDTQYF.

The chain is built from TRBV28 and TRBJ1-6, with D tentatively TRBD1 (6 bases). CDR1 is MDHEN, CDR2 SYDVKM, per germline. V shed 10 bases and J shed 0 bases, with 19 bases lying between them. The length of the CDR3 is 17 residues. CDR3 region: CATLDRQALSYNSPLHF. In DNA, the CDR3 is TGTGCCACCCTGGATAGACAGGCCCTCTCCTATAATTCACCCCTCCACTTT.

The count of this clone is one. The chain recombines TRBV30 with TRBJ2-7; 7 nucleotides line up with TRBD1. Trimming took 3 bases from V and 7 from J; bases not matched to a gene: 9. Germline CDR1 and CDR2: GTSNPN and SVGIG (reference sequence). There are 13 residues in the CDR3. The CDR3 DNA sequence: TGTGCCTGGAGGGCGACAGGGATCGGAGAGCAGTACTTC. As protein: CAWRATGIGEQYF. Full variable domain (outside the CDR3, taken from reference TRBV30 and TRBJ2-7): SQTIHQWPATLVQPVGSPLSLECTVEGTSNPNLYWYRQAAGRGLQLLFYSVGIGQISSEVPQNLSASRPQDRQFILSSKKLLLSDSGFYLCAWRATGIGEQYFGPGTRLTVT.

The V and J genes are TRBV29-1 and TRBJ2-1; 11 bases fit TRBD2. This CDR3 is built from 16 residues. Germline assignment: CDR1 SQVTM and CDR2 ANQGSEA. The ends lost 5 bases at V and 4 bases at J; junction bases unmatched: 10. The CDR3 DNA reads TGCAGCGTTACTAGCGGGAGCCCACAGATATACAATGAGCAGTTCTTC. This gives the protein CSVTSGSPQIYNEQFF.

The chain joins TRBV18 to TRBJ1-5, with a possible D match to TRBD1 (6 bases). CDR1 and CDR2 from the germline V gene are KGHSH and LQKENI. Trimming stripped 2 bases from V and 6 bases from J, with 14 bases between. This CDR3 contains 15 residues. The DNA for the CDR3 is TGTGCCAGCTCACCATCCACAGGGTCCGTTCAGCCCCAGCATTTT. Residues: CASSPSTGSVQPQHF.

The chain is built from TRBV6-6 and TRBJ2-7; D may correspond to TRBD1 or TRBD2 (5 bases each). Germline V gives CDR1 MNHNY, CDR2 SVGAGI (reference sequence). V lost 6 bases and J lost 0, with 18 bases in between. The CDR3 contains 16 residues. CDR3 nucleotide sequence: TGTGCCAGCAGCAACCTTAAAGGGACCTCCTCCTACGAGCAGTACTTC. Protein product: CASSNLKGTSSYEQYF.

On this clone itself: One junction end disagrees with the germline gene, perhaps due to a read error. V is TRBV29-1 and J is TRBJ2-3, with TRBD2 matching over 11 bases. This CDR3 region has 16 residues. Germline CDR1 reads SQVTM; CDR2 reads ANQGSEA. Here the CDR3 DNA reads TGCAGCGTAGAAGCCCTAGCGGGGGGAATTAATCCTACGCAGTATTTT. Translating gives CSVEALAGGINPTQYF.